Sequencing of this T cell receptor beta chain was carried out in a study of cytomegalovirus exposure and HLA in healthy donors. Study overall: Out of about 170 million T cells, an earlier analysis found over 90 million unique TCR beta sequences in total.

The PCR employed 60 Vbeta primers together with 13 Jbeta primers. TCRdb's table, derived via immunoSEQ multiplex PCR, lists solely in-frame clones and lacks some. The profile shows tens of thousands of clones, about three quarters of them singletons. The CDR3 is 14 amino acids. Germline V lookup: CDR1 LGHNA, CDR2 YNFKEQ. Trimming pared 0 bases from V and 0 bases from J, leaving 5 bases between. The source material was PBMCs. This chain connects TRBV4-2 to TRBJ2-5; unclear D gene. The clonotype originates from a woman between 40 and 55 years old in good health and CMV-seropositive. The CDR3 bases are TGTGCCAGCAGCCAAGATTTCGACCAAGAGACCCAGTACTTC. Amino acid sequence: CASSQDFDQETQYF.